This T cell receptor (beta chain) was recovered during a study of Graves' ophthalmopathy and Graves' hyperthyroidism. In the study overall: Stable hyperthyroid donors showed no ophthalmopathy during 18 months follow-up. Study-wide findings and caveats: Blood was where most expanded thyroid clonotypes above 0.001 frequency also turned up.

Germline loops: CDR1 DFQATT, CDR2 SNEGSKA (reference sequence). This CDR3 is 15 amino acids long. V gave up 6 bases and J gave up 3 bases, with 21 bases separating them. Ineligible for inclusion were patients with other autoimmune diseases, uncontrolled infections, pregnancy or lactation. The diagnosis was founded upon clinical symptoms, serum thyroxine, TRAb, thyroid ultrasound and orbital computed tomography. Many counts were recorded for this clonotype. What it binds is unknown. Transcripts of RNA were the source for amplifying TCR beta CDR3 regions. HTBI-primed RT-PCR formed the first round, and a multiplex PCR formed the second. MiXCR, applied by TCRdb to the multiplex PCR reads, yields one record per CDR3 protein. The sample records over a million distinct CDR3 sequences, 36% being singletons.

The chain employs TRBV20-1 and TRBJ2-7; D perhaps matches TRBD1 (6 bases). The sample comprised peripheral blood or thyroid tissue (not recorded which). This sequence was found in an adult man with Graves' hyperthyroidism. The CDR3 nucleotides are TGCAGTGCCCCAGCCCTACAGGGAGCTGGCTACGAGCAGTACTTC. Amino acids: CSAPALQGAGYEQYF.